This T cell receptor (beta chain) was sequenced for a study of blood T cell repertoires in COVID-19. As originally analysed: By means of reference gene primer amplification, nucleated cell counts were estimated. This table comes from immunoSEQ multiplex PCR, and its TCRdb copy is limited to in-frame clones, with some not included. From that table come the V and J calls and clone size; the DNA was used to work out D and trimming. The repertoire has tens of thousands of clones, 70% to 90% of them found once; the top ten carry roughly 5.4%. This clone was detected only once. This CDR3 is 15 amino acids long. Germline CDR1 and CDR2: WNHNN and SYGVQD (reference sequence). V was trimmed by 3 bases and J by 6 bases, leaving 15 bases between them.

The clonotype was recovered from a man in his fifties or sixties with acute or convalescent COVID-19. Sequenced: peripheral blood. V gene TRBV10-1 combines with J gene TRBJ2-1, with D tentatively TRBD1 (6 bases). The CDR3 bases are TGCGCCAGCAGTGACCAGGGGACCGCTGGCAATGAGCAGTTCTTC. Its translation is CASSDQGTAGNEQFF.